The 24 T cell receptor beta chains below come from one sample, sequenced in a study of T cells expressing NK-cell markers. Reprocessing the 5' RACE reads, TCRdb reports a single entry for every CDR3 protein and omits DNA. This table lists tens of thousands of distinct CDR3 sequences. Sequencing used blood T cells: a sorted CD56 or NKG2C T cell subset, CD4+ or CD8+ T cells, or bulk PBMC T cells (not recorded which). The receptors derive from a woman aged 18-69 years in good health.

The chain's CDR3 is CASTERYTDTQYF. V gene TRBV2 combines with J gene TRBJ2-3. The CDR3 runs 13 residues. Per the germline V gene, CDR1 is SNHLY and CDR2 is FYNNEI.

V is TRBV20-1 and J is TRBJ2-1; lacking DNA, the TRBD1 call made by TCRdb goes unchecked. The CDR3 extends over 13 amino acids. Per the germline V gene, CDR1 is DFQATT and CDR2 is SNEGSKA (reference sequence). The chain's CDR3 is CSARDQIGGEQFF.

The chain recombines TRBV6-5 with TRBJ2-7. The CDR3 extends over 13 amino acids. CDR1 is MNHEY, CDR2 SVGAGI, per germline. The CDR3 is CASSLTPSYEQYF.

The rearrangement joins TRBV3-1 to TRBJ1-4; TCRdb's D call, TRBD1, is unchecked because there is no DNA. CDR1 and CDR2 (germline): LGHDT, YNNKEL (reference sequence). The CDR3 covers 16 residues. CDR3 sequence reads: CASSQVTGATNEKLFF.

The V gene is TRBV7-6, the J gene TRBJ1-2; TCRdb gives TRBD1 as the D gene, but with no DNA this cannot be confirmed. In germline, CDR1 is SGHVS, CDR2 FNYEAQ. There are 13 residues in the CDR3. The CDR3 reads CASTPEWGYGYTF. The full variable domain, completed using reference TRBV7-6 and TRBJ1-2, is GAGVSQSPRYKVTKRGQDVALRCDPISGHVSLYWYRQALGQGPEFLTYFNYEAQQDKSGLPNDRFSAERPEGSISTLTIQRTEQRDSAMYRCASTPEWGYGYTFGSGTRLTVV.

CDR3 loop: CASSEGGGNPYNEQFF. The gene calls are TRBV6-1 and TRBJ2-1; TCRdb gives TRBD1 as the D gene, but with no DNA this cannot be confirmed. The CDR3 loop spans 16 amino acids. The V gene's germline CDR1 is MNHNS and CDR2 SASEGT.

The chain joins TRBV4-1 to TRBJ1-1; TCRdb's D gene call, TRBD1, goes unchecked for lack of DNA. The CDR3 totals 16 residues. Per germline, CDR1 MGHRA and CDR2 YSYEKL. The CDR3 sequence: CASSQDPGPPNYEAFF.

The rearrangement links TRBV12-3 or TRBV12-4 to TRBJ1-5. The CDR3 sequence is 12 residues long. The CDR3 here is CASRGGNQPQHF.

The chain joins TRBV29-1 to TRBJ2-2. This CDR3 comprises 11 residues. Germline V gene data show CDR1 as SQVTM and CDR2 as ANQGSEA. The CDR3 sequence is CSVGVTGELFF.

The gene calls are TRBV7-7 and TRBJ2-6; TCRdb calls TRBD2, which cannot be checked without DNA. The CDR3 extends over 19 amino acids. The germline V gene encodes CDR1 SSHAT and CDR2 FNYEAQ (reference sequence). This chain's CDR3 is CASSSSTSGRSPGANVLTF.

By frequency, this clonotype is medium-sized (0.01 to 0.1%). The chain has TRBV7-8 and TRBJ2-7; TCRdb returns TRBD2, unconfirmable since there is no DNA. The CDR3 is 15 residues long. Germline assignment: CDR1 SGHVS and CDR2 FQNEAQ. This CDR3 reads CASSNLAGVPYEQYF. The whole variable domain, filled in from reference TRBV7-8 and TRBJ2-7, reads GAGVSQSPRYKVAKRGQDVALRCDPISGHVSLFWYQQALGQGPEFLTYFQNEAQLDKSGLPSDRFFAERPEGSVSTLKIQRTQQEDSAVYLCASSNLAGVPYEQYFGPGTRLTVT.

The chain carries TRBV6-1 and TRBJ2-7. This CDR3 spans 11 amino acids. The germline CDR1 and CDR2 sequences are MNHNS and SASEGT. The chain's CDR3 is CATWIGYEQYF.

This chain uses TRBV9 with TRBJ1-2; the D gene TCRdb calls, TRBD1, cannot be checked with no DNA. Per the germline V gene, CDR1 is SGDLS and CDR2 is YYNGEE. This CDR3 has 18 amino acids. CDR3 sequence reads: CASSVVARDLLSHYGYTF.

The V call is TRBV5-1, the J call TRBJ1-5. This CDR3 has 16 amino acids. Per germline, CDR1 SGHRS and CDR2 YFSETQ. The CDR3 region is CASSPGPPEGNQPQHF.

The V and J genes are TRBV5-1 and TRBJ2-1; absent DNA, TCRdb's TRBD1 call cannot be checked. The CDR3 totals 16 residues. Germline CDR1 is SGHRS and CDR2 is YFSETQ. The CDR3 sequence is CASPEDGKNAYNEQFF.

CDR3 amino acids: CASSFDPHNNEQFF. The rearrangement links TRBV27 to TRBJ2-1. CDR1 is MNHEY and CDR2 is SMNVEV in the germline V gene (reference sequence). The CDR3 runs to 14 residues.

The V call is TRBV9, the J call TRBJ2-7. Germline values: CDR1 SGDLS, CDR2 YYNGEE. This CDR3 contains 14 residues. The CDR3 here is CASSVGGETYEQYF. Full variable domain (rest looked up from reference TRBV9 and TRBJ2-7): DSGVTQTPKHLITATGQRVTLRCSPRSGDLSVYWYQQSLDQGLQFLIQYYNGEERAKGNILERFSAQQFPDLHSELNLSSLELGDSALYFCASSVGGETYEQYFGPGTRLTVT.

This chain links TRBV28 with TRBJ2-1. Germline V CDR1 and CDR2: MDHEN, SYDVKM. This CDR3 contains 14 residues. This CDR3 reads CASSPTSSYNEQFF.

V and J are TRBV5-1 and TRBJ2-7; TCRdb gives TRBD1 as the D gene, but with no DNA this cannot be confirmed. CDR3 length: 14 residues. CDR1 and CDR2 (germline): SGHRS, YFSETQ. CDR3 amino acids: CASSPDRKLYEQYF.

V and J are TRBV4-1 and TRBJ1-2; TCRdb gives TRBD1 as the D gene, but with no DNA this cannot be confirmed. This CDR3 has 14 residues. Germline assignment: CDR1 MGHRA and CDR2 YSYEKL. The CDR3 sequence is CASSQTGVGYGYTF.

Its frequency marks this clonotype as medium-sized. The CDR3 sequence: CASRARGRQETQYF. This chain connects TRBV7-8 to TRBJ2-5; the D gene TCRdb calls, TRBD1, cannot be checked with no DNA. Germline CDR1 SGHVS, CDR2 FQNEAQ. The CDR3 totals 14 residues. Filled out from reference TRBV7-8 and TRBJ2-5, the complete variable domain reads GAGVSQSPRYKVAKRGQDVALRCDPISGHVSLFWYQQALGQGPEFLTYFQNEAQLDKSGLPSDRFFAERPEGSVSTLKIQRTQQEDSAVYLCASRARGRQETQYFGPGTRLLVL.

The chain recombines TRBV4-2 with TRBJ2-7. Germline CDR1 LGHNA, CDR2 YNFKEQ. This CDR3 has 13 amino acids. CDR3 sequence reads: CASSPSSLYEQYF.

This chain connects TRBV2 to TRBJ1-2; TCRdb outputs TRBD1, but without DNA this stays unchecked. CDR1 and CDR2 (germline): SNHLY, FYNNEI. CDR3 length equals 12 residues. The CDR3 loop reads CASSGHGVDYTF.

The chain joins TRBV12-3 or TRBV12-4 to TRBJ2-1; TCRdb's D call of TRBD1 is untestable without DNA. This CDR3 comprises 15 residues. This chain's CDR3 is CASSFPGVLNNEQFF.